This T cell receptor (beta chain) was observed in a study of radiation and T cells in renal cell carcinoma (dated by TCRdb to 2018 to 2020). About the study as a whole: Samples were obtained from a clinical trial, in which 15 Gy stereotactic body radiation therapy was delivered to primary renal cell carcinomas and nephrectomy was performed 4 weeks later. In total, 50 to 55 samples, comprising approximately 25 tumors and 27 peripheral blood samples, were subjected to TCR beta sequencing. Across all 53 samples, several million unique CDR3 nucleotide sequences encoding about 2.7 million unique CDR3 amino acid sequences were identified.

This clone turned up a few times. Its antigen remains unidentified. Qualities for individual bases were not recorded, and no much larger clone is one base off. Interpreted using the paper, the time point label stands for: baseline pretreatment blood. What this sample's treatment or condition label stands for: 15 Gy SBRT to primary tumor, nephrectomy 4 weeks later. To follow tumor-enriched clonotypes, serial peripheral blood was collected from radiation-treated patients at baseline and at 2 weeks and 4 weeks after SBRT. Renal cell carcinoma with clear cell pathology was present in all patients. Genomic DNA for TCR sequencing was prepared using the QIAamp DNA Blood Mini Kit (Qiagen). Samples were included in the analyses only if all quality control checks were passed. The investigation overall reported the following: Blood repertoire dynamics were not followed beyond 4 weeks after treatment. The single-armed trial design could not address effects of radiation dose or scheduling on the TCR repertoire. Top tumor clonotypes rose in blood from baseline to 2 weeks post-radiation, then contracted by 4 weeks, suggesting transient expansion of tumor-resident clones. Because pretreatment tumor biopsies were not available, the baseline intratumoral presence of clonotypes could not be determined.

Following the manufacturer's recommendations, the immunoSEQ kit was used to generate TCR beta libraries from genomic DNA. Library preparation used a first multiplex PCR with proprietary primers, then a second PCR adding unique barcodes, with bead cleanups after each round. A positive control reaction and a negative control reaction, both provided in the kit, were run with every batch of samples. The final libraries were assessed on an Agilent 4200 TapeStation D1000 ScreenTape, pooled by volume, and quantified by qPCR. Sequencing was performed on an Illumina NextSeq500 using a MidOutput 150-cycle cartridge, with 156 Read1 cycles, 15 Index1 cycles, and the kit custom primers. The pooled library was loaded at about 1 pM, with an approximately 19% PhiX control spiked in. The study's processing was this. The vendor-processed data were analyzed in R, and a clonotype was defined as all T cells that share the same CDR3 nucleotide sequence. In the clone abundance analyses, frequencies in each sample were normalized to that sample's 10,000 most abundant clones. Public T cell clones, averaging fewer than five per sample, were removed before analysis. A difference in abundance of at least 32-fold between compartments was used to define tumor-enriched and baseline blood-enriched clonotypes. A beta-binomial differential abundance model was used to identify clonotypes that expanded or contracted between blood time points. Tumor-blood repertoire similarity was measured with the Baroni-Urbani and Buser coefficient, and groups were compared using two-tailed Wilcoxon tests in R. Held by TCRdb, this immuneACCESS table contains in-frame sequences only and omits some clones. Under half of the omission traces to an unresolved V gene where checked; the cause of the rest is unknown. For V, J and clone size, that table is used; D and trimming come from the DNA. Recorded for this sample are 150,000 or so clones; 88% of them occurred a single time. The ten largest account for roughly 4.1% of the sample.

The sample in question was blood, obtained from a patient whose treatment included radiotherapy and nephrectomy. This clonotype was obtained from a woman between 70 and 85 years old with renal cell carcinoma.

In nucleotide form, the sequence is TGTGCCAGCAGCTCAACGCCATCTCAGGGGACAACTGAAGCTTTCTTT. This is translated as CASSSTPSQGTTEAFF. The rearrangement combines TRBV7-9 with TRBJ1-1; perhaps TRBD1 is the D gene, with 6 bases matching. The CDR3 starts with the cysteine, ends with the phenylalanine, and has 16 residues. Kept here is only the CDR3 DNA, which spans 48 bases and is read in frame from base 1. CDR1 and CDR2 (SEHNR, FQNEAQ) derive from the germline V gene (reference sequence). The V end loses 4 bases and the J end loses 5 bases, and a stretch of 20 bases separates them.